Given below is one TCR beta chain in context. Its antigen remains unknown. The data were obtained in a study of blood T cells in healthy people across ages. Study-wide points: Strongly correlated with naive T cell percentage was TCR beta diversity.

V lost 5 bases to trimming and J lost 6 bases, with 16 bases between them. There are 15 residues in the CDR3. Germline V gene sequence: CDR1 SGHTA, CDR2 FQGNSA. A second PCR of roughly 7 to 11 cycles used a sample-barcoded 5' primer and a J-beta primer mix. TCRdb re-analysed the 5' RACE reads in MiXCR, keeping a single row per CDR3 protein. Of some 880,000 distinct CDR3 sequences listed, 35% to 40% were seen once; the top ten hold 13%. Sequencing used blood. This sequence was found in a man between 18 and 35 years old in good health. The J gene is TRBJ2-2, the V gene TRBV7-2; D is perhaps TRBD1 (6 bases). The CDR3 reads CASSQGGRGSGELFF. The DNA of the CDR3 is TGTGCCAGCAGCCAAGGGGGAAGAGGATCCGGGGAGCTGTTTTTT.